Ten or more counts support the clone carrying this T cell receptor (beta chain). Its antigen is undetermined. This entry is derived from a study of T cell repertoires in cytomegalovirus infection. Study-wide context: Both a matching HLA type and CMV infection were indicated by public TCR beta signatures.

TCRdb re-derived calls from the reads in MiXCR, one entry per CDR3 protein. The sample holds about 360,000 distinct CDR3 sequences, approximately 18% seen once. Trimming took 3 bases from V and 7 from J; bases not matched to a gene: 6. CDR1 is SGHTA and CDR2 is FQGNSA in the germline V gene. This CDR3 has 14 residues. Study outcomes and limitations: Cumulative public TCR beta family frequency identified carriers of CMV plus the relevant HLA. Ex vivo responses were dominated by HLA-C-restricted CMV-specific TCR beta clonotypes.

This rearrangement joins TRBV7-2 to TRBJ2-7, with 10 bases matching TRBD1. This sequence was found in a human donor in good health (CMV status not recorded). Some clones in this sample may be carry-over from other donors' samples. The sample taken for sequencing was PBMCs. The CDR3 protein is CASSFDRGPSEQYF. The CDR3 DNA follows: TGTGCCAGCAGCTTTGACAGGGGGCCGAGTGAGCAGTACTTC.